The sequence of this TCR beta chain was determined in a study of shared clonotypes between healthy human individuals. For the study at large: Each donor's CD8 memory used one plate, CD8 naive two, each CD4 subset three.

Only one count was recorded for this clone. What it binds is not known. Data came from immunoSEQ multiplex PCR; TCRdb stores just in-frame clones and leaves some out. In the table there are 750,000 to 1,000,000 clones, around 93% of which are singletons. CD8 cells classed as naive were CD45RO-negative and positively selected for CCR7, excluding terminally differentiated effector memory CD45RA+ cells. Findings and caveats of the study: A reduction in generation probabilities was seen for non-shared clonotypes relative to those shared by all four donors. A handful of donors showed sharing of about 4.8% of naive CD4 clonotypes. Limited genetic and exposure-history diversity came from having few donors.

V gave up 10 bases and J gave up 2 bases; unmatched junction bases: 10. The germline V gene encodes CDR1 SEHNR and CDR2 FQNEAQ (reference sequence). This CDR3 is 15 amino acids long. This sequence was found in a man aged 30-40 years in good health. The rearrangement links TRBV7-9 to TRBJ2-3, with 9 nucleotides matching TRBD2. Sequenced material: naive CD8+ T cells sorted from blood. The CDR3 DNA sequence: TGTGCCACCCCGAGGGCGGGAGGGCCCACAGATACGCAGTATTTT. Residues: CATPRAGGPTDTQYF.